Listed below are T cell receptor beta chains from one sample, sequenced in a study of T cell repertoires in cytomegalovirus infection. Their antigens remain unidentified. TCRdb passed the reads through MiXCR, listing each CDR3 protein once. The profile covers roughly 990,000 distinct CDR3 sequences, with approximately 31% appearing a single time and roughly 13% taken by the ten largest. The sample here was cultured CD8+ T cells from PBMCs, taken from culture after CMV antigen stimulation. The receptors were gathered from a human donor in good health (CMV status not recorded). Some clones in this sample may be carry-over from other donors' samples. Each CDR3 is given with its conserved first and last residue. The D gene is left open where the match is weak. Rows give clone size only sometimes, using once, few, many, or a class for an expanded clone.

few	-	TRBJ1-6	TRBV5-5	TGTGCCAGCAGCTTGGAAGAACTGAGTTCACCCCTCCACTTT	CASSLEELSSPLHF
-	-	TRBJ2-2	TRBV7-6	TGTGCCAGCAGTGCAGGGGCCGGGGAGCTGTTTTTT	CASSAGAGELFF
-	TRBD1	TRBJ1-2	TRBV6-5	TGTGCCAGCAGTTACGATGACAGGGGGTGGTATGGCTACACCTTC	CASSYDDRGWYGYTF
-	-	TRBJ1-1	TRBV7-9	TGTGCCAGCAGCTTCATAAACACTGAAGCTTTCTTT	CASSFINTEAFF
once	-	TRBJ2-5	TRBV7-6	TGTGCCAGCAGCGCCCCTACACTCACGGGACCCCAAGAGACCCAGTACTTT	CASSAPTLTGPQETQYF
many	-	TRBJ1-1	TRBV6-1	TGTGCCAGCAGTGAGGCAGCATCGAACACTGAAGCTTTCTTT	CASSEAASNTEAFF
few	TRBD1	TRBJ2-4	TRBV23-1	TGCGCCAGCAGTCAATTCCCCTCGGGACAGGGTGCGGCCAGGGCCAAAAACATTCAGTACTTC	CASSQFPSGQGAARAKNIQYF
-	-	TRBJ2-5	TRBV6-1	TGTGCCAGCATACAACCCAGGGTTGGGGAGACCCAGTACTTC	CASIQPRVGETQYF
-	-	TRBJ1-2	TRBV5-6	TGTGCCAGCAGCTTTGTGGATGAACCTTATGGCTACACCTTC	CASSFVDEPYGYTF
few	-	TRBJ1-4	TRBV7-8	TGTGCCAGCAGCTTAGCGAGTTGGGACGCAACTAATGAAAAACTGTTTTTT	CASSLASWDATNEKLFF
-	-	TRBJ1-5	TRBV6-6	TGTGCCAGCAGTTGGGGGCCAGGGTATCAGCCCCAGCATTTT	CASSWGPGYQPQHF
many	TRBD1	TRBJ1-2	TRBV7-9	TGTGCCAGCAGCTCTGGGACAGGCGTCTCCTATGGCTACACCTTC	CASSSGTGVSYGYTF
-	-	TRBJ1-5	TRBV27	TGTGCCAGCAGTACTTACAATCAGCCCCAGCATTTT	CASSTYNQPQHF
many	TRBD1	TRBJ1-2	TRBV20-1	TGCAGTGCTAGATCCGGACAGGGGGCTTACTATGGCTACACCTTC	CSARSGQGAYYGYTF
-	-	TRBJ2-1	TRBV7-2	TGTGCCAGCAGCTTAGCCACGGAACTTGAGCAGTTCTTC	CASSLATELEQFF
few	-	TRBJ2-2	TRBV6-6	TGTGCCAGCAGTTACTCTGGGCTCCTCGCGAACACCGGGGAGCTGTTTTTT	CASSYSGLLANTGELFF
many	TRBD1	TRBJ2-7	TRBV10-3	TGTGCCATCAGCCCGGGACAGGGTCCCTACGAGCAGTACTTC	CAISPGQGPYEQYF
few	TRBD2	TRBJ2-1	TRBV11-2	TGTGCCAGCACCGGAGGACTAGCGGGGGCCGACAATGAGCAGTTCTTC	CASTGGLAGADNEQFF
-	-	TRBJ2-3	TRBV11-2	TGTGCCAGCAGTCTAGGGGGGAAGGGGAAATTT	CASSLGGKGKF
-	-	TRBJ2-3	TRBV12-3/TRBV12-4	TGTGCCAGCAGCACAATCGGCAGGGTTGATACGCAGTATTTT	CASSTIGRVDTQYF
few	-	TRBJ2-7	TRBV15	TGTGCCACTTACGGGGGGCCGACCTACGAGCAGTACTTC	CATYGGPTYEQYF
few	-	TRBJ1-4	TRBV15	TGTGCCACCAGCAGAGGACTCCGGGACCTTAATGAAAAACTGTTTTTT	CATSRGLRDLNEKLFF
few	-	TRBJ2-4	TRBV7-6	TGTGCCAGCAGCTCCCGGGCGCTAGCCAAAAACATTCAGTACTTC	CASSSRALAKNIQYF
-	TRBD2	TRBJ2-3	TRBV10-3	TGTGCCATCAGTGAATCAGCGGGGTGGGATACGCAGTATTTT	CAISESAGWDTQYF
few	-	TRBJ1-1	TRBV6-1	TGTGCCAGCATCGGGGAGGGAACTGAAGCTTTCTTT	CASIGEGTEAFF
-	-	TRBJ2-1	TRBV2	TGTGCCAGCAGTGATATTGGGAGGGGGCAGGACAATGAGCAGTTCTTC	CASSDIGRGQDNEQFF
-	-	TRBJ2-7	TRBV10-3	TGTGCCATCAGTGACGAAGGGCATCGAGACGAGCAGTACTTC	CAISDEGHRDEQYF
-	-	TRBJ2-5	TRBV20-1	TGCAGTGCTGAATCGGGGAGGTTCAAGCGAAACCAAGAGACCCAGTACTTC	CSAESGRFKRNQETQYF
few	TRBD2	TRBJ2-7	TRBV10-3	TGTGCCATCAGTGAGTTTTCCAGCGGGGGACTCTACGAGCAGTACTTC	CAISEFSSGGLYEQYF
few	-	TRBJ2-1	TRBV27	TGTGCCAGCAGTTTTCTGGGGGCCGATGAGCAGTTCTTC	CASSFLGADEQFF
-	-	TRBJ1-1	TRBV7-9	TGTGCCAGCAGCTTACAAGGATCCGCTTTCTTT	CASSLQGSAFF
-	-	TRBJ1-5	TRBV12-3/TRBV12-4	TGTGCCAGCAGTTTTGGGCCTGGGGATACGCCCCAGCATTTT	CASSFGPGDTPQHF
-	TRBD1	TRBJ2-2	TRBV6-8	TGTGCCAGCAGGGGGACAGGGGTCGGGGAGCTGTTTTTT	CASRGTGVGELFF